The clone carrying this T cell receptor beta chain appeared once. Antigen: not known. This entry belongs to a study of PD-1 blockade in classical Hodgkin lymphoma. General study points: It was among complete responders that baseline diversity resembled that of newly diagnosed patients. Significantly greater TCR diversity emerged by C4D1 in CD4+ cells but not CD8+ cells.

TCRdb's table, derived via immunoSEQ multiplex PCR, lists solely in-frame clones and lacks some. Among about 50,000 clones listed, 88% were seen once. There was relapse after autologous stem cell transplantation in every patient, and there was variation in brentuximab vedotin exposure. The J segment lost 4 bases and the V segment lost 0 bases, leaving 4 bases of the junction unmatched. The CDR3 is 16 residues long. Germline CDR1 reads MNHNY; CDR2 reads SVGAGI (reference sequence). The V gene is TRBV6-6, the J gene TRBJ1-3, with 9 bases aligning to TRBD1. The material sequenced was peripheral blood mononuclear cells (PBMCs), taken before the second cycle of nivolumab. The receptor comes from a human donor with classical Hodgkin lymphoma. CDR3 sequence reads: CASSYSRTGEGNTIYF. In DNA form, the CDR3 reads TGTGCCAGCAGTTACTCTAGGACAGGGGAGGGAAACACCATATATTTT.